The 13 T cell receptor beta chains below all came from one sample that was sequenced in a study of blood T cell repertoires in COVID-19. Generated by immunoSEQ multiplex PCR, the TCRdb table keeps only in-frame clones and is missing some. The table records about 15,000 clones, approximately 83% of them present only once. Material for sequencing was peripheral blood. The receptor set was obtained from a human donor in a cohort sampled during active COVID-19.

The genes are TRBV5-4 and TRBJ2-3; 9 bases map to TRBD2. Germline V gene sequence: CDR1 SGHNT, CDR2 YYREEE (reference sequence). Losses at the gene ends were 2 bases for V and 4 bases for J; bases not matched to a gene: 8. The CDR3 loop spans 16 amino acids. In DNA form, the CDR3 reads TGTGCCAGCAGCTTCTGGGCGGGGGGGGAGGCAGATACGCAGTATTTT. It yields the protein CASSFWAGGEADTQYF.

The J gene is TRBJ1-2, the V gene TRBV4-3; a possible D gene is TRBD1 (6 bases). The CDR3 has 14 residues. Germline V lookup: CDR1 LGHNA, CDR2 YSLEER. The germline V and J ends were trimmed by 4 bases and 4 bases, with 13 bases remaining between them. This CDR3 reads CASSPIKGGYGYTF. CDR3 sequence (DNA): TGCGCCAGCAGCCCTATTAAAGGGGGCTATGGCTACACCTTC.

The chain links TRBV6-5 to TRBJ1-1; no clear D. This CDR3 has 11 residues. From germline, CDR1 is MNHEY and CDR2 SVGAGI. V lost 8 bases and J lost 5, with 9 bases in between. The CDR3 nucleotides are TGTGCCAGCCTCGCGTGGACTGAAGCTTTCTTT. This translates into CASLAWTEAFF.

This rearrangement joins TRBV7-3 to TRBJ1-1, with D hard to call. This CDR3 has 15 residues. Trimming took off 2 bases at V and 3 bases at J, with 13 bases between the two ends. CDR1 SGHTA and CDR2 FQGTGA come from the germline V gene. The CDR3: CASSLLGEQYTEAFF. The CDR3 DNA reads as TGTGCCAGCAGCTTACTGGGCGAGCAGTACACTGAAGCTTTCTTT.

This clone was detected once. This chain links TRBV7-6 with TRBJ1-5; D gene unclear. The V and J ends lost 1 base and 9 bases respectively, with 10 bases between them. Germline CDR1 is SGHVS and CDR2 is FNYEAQ. There are 13 residues in the CDR3. CDR3: CASSLVRGGPQHF. In DNA form, the CDR3 reads TGTGCCAGCAGCTTAGTCCGGGGTGGGCCCCAGCATTTT.

The rearrangement uses TRBV10-3 and TRBJ2-7; 7 bases fit TRBD1. V lost 6 bases to trimming and J lost 7 bases; unmatched junction nucleotides: 6. This CDR3 contains 12 residues. The germline V gene has CDR1 ENHRY and CDR2 SYGVKD. The CDR3 reads CAIRQGSGEQYF. The CDR3 DNA sequence: TGTGCCATCAGACAGGGGTCCGGGGAGCAGTACTTC.

This rearrangement joins TRBV25-1 to TRBJ2-2; 9 bases agree with TRBD1. The germline CDR1 and CDR2 sequences are MGHDK and SYGVNS. The CDR3 is 15 residues long. V lost 2 bases, J lost 7 bases, and 5 bases stayed unmatched. This CDR3 is CASSEHRGQGGELFF. The CDR3 region has the DNA TGTGCCAGCAGTGAACACAGGGGGCAAGGCGGGGAGCTGTTTTTT. The complete variable domain, with remaining parts taken from reference TRBV25-1 and TRBJ2-2, reads EADIYQTPRYLVIGTGKKITLECSQTMGHDKMYWYQQDPGMELHLIHYSYGVNSTEKGDLSSESTVSRIRTEHFPLTLESARPSHTSQYLCASSEHRGQGGELFFGEGSRLTVL.

Only one count was recorded for this clone. The chain links TRBV5-1 to TRBJ1-4; 7 nucleotides align to TRBD1. CDR1 and CDR2 (germline): SGHRS, YFSETQ. CDR3 length equals 14 residues. V shed 5 bases and J 3 bases; nucleotides not matched to a gene: 4. The CDR3 spells CASRTGAANEKLFF. In DNA, the CDR3 is TGCGCCAGCAGAACAGGGGCAGCTAATGAAAAACTGTTTTTT.

The chain has TRBV2 and TRBJ1-3, with D uncertain. Deletions cut 3 bases from V and 4 bases from J, with 10 bases between. The CDR3 has 14 residues. Germline V gene sequence: CDR1 SNHLY, CDR2 FYNNEI. Here the CDR3 reads CASSDAWFGNTIYF. As DNA, the CDR3 is TGTGCCAGCAGTGATGCGTGGTTCGGAAACACCATATATTTT.

The chain employs TRBV15 and TRBJ2-7; 7 nucleotides line up with TRBD1. After removal of 0 bases from V and 11 bases from J, the junction contained 13 bases not matched to a gene. Per the germline V gene, CDR1 is LNHNV and CDR2 is YYDKDF (reference sequence). The CDR3 is 15 residues long. The CDR3: CATSRDPTGDQVKYF. The CDR3 DNA is TGTGCCACCAGCAGAGATCCTACAGGGGACCAGGTCAAGTACTTC. The variable domain in full, completed from reference TRBV15 and TRBJ2-7, reads DAMVIQNPRYQVTQFGKPVTLSCSQTLNHNVMYWYQQKSSQAPKLLFHYYDKDFNNEADTPDNFQSRRPNTSFCFLDIRSPGLGDTAMYLCATSRDPTGDQVKYFGPGTRLTVT.

The chain combines TRBV5-4 with TRBJ1-6; tentatively, D is TRBD1 (5 bases). Trimming took off 4 bases at V and 7 bases at J, with 15 bases between the two ends. Germline V gene sequence: CDR1 SGHNT, CDR2 YYREEE (reference sequence). The CDR3 has 15 residues. As DNA, the CDR3 is TGTGCCAGCAGCCTTGACAGTTACATGAATTCACCCCTCCACTTT. It is translated as CASSLDSYMNSPLHF.

This sequence joins TRBV7-2 and TRBJ1-3; D is uncertain. Germline lookup yields CDR1 SGHTA and CDR2 FQGNSA. V lost 4 bases, J lost 0 bases, and 16 bases lay in between. CDR3 size: 17 residues. The CDR3 nucleotides are TGTGCCAGCAGCTCCCCGTTCGGGTCCTACTCTGGAAACACCATATATTTT. This encodes CASSSPFGSYSGNTIYF.

The chain couples TRBV6-6 to TRBJ2-3; the match to TRBD2 covers 9 bases. This CDR3 spans 18 amino acids. The J segment lost 6 bases and the V segment lost 5 bases, leaving 18 bases of the junction unmatched. Germline lookup yields CDR1 MNHNY and CDR2 SVGAGI (reference sequence). CDR3 protein: CASSQPPEERGDRDTQYF. The CDR3 nucleotides read TGTGCCAGCAGTCAACCCCCCGAGGAGCGGGGGGATCGGGATACGCAGTATTTT.